This TCR beta chain is from a study of T cell responses to AZD1222 COVID-19 vaccine. Comment on this clone: What it recognizes is unknown.

The data were produced by immunoSEQ multiplex PCR, yet TCRdb's version contains in-frame clones alone and is incomplete. The table shows about 110,000 clones, with 75% to 90% occurring only once. Study results and caveats: There were mostly white British donors and more females than males, and clonal diversity was possibly underestimated. In all cases, repertoires were sampled only after the peak T cell response.

The CDR3 has 15 residues. The V and J ends lost 0 bases and 3 bases respectively, with 9 bases between them. CDR1 SGHRS and CDR2 YFSETQ come from the germline V gene. J is TRBJ2-2 and V is TRBV5-1; D call uncertain. The source is an adult in good health. The sequenced sample was peripheral blood, obtained on day 0 of AZD1222 vaccination. For the CDR3, the DNA is TGCGCCAGCAGCTTGGGGTACGGAGACACCGGGGAGCTGTTTTTT. Translated: CASSLGYGDTGELFF.